This T cell receptor beta chain was captured by sequencing in a study of blood T cell repertoires in COVID-19. Germline values: CDR1 MGHDK, CDR2 SYGVNS. The CDR3 is made up of 14 amino acids. V lost 4 bases to trimming and J lost 3 bases, with 12 bases between them. Clones were read by immunoSEQ multiplex PCR, and TCRdb kept only the in-frame ones, dropping some. The sample includes 100,000 to 120,000 clones, around 85% of them seen just once. This clonotype was sampled from a woman aged 60-75 years with COVID-19, enrolled during active disease. The chain has TRBV25-1 and TRBJ1-2, with a weak D call TRBD1 (5 bases). Sequencing used peripheral blood. CDR3 protein: CASSAHSRDYGYTF. The CDR3 DNA reads TGTGCCAGCAGTGCCCATTCCAGGGACTATGGCTACACCTTC.